This record concerns one TCR beta chain sequence. Its matching antigen is unknown. TCRdb keeps only in-frame clones here, not all; method: immunoSEQ multiplex PCR. The profile shows about 15,000 clones, approximately 89% of them singletons. The sample belongs to a study of chemoradiotherapy in HPV16-positive cancers. Across the whole study: Candidate HPV-specific T-cell clones and common TCR motifs came from functional assays in a couple of HPV16-positive patients. Findings and caveats of the study: For HPV16-positive patients, expanding HPV-responsive T cells associated with longer recurrence-free survival.

The germline CDR1 and CDR2 sequences are LGHNA and YNFKEQ. The length of the CDR3 is 14 residues. The germline V and J ends were trimmed by 0 bases and 5 bases, with 10 bases remaining between them. This sequence originates from a human donor with HPV-associated anogenital cancer. The gene calls are TRBV4-2 and TRBJ1-2, with a possible D match to TRBD1 (6 bases). Material: tumor tissue, obtained from a patient who underwent chemoradiotherapy. CDR3 sequence reads: CASSQERGGYGYTF. In DNA, the CDR3 is TGTGCCAGCAGCCAAGAACGAGGGGGATATGGCTACACCTTC.